A single sample gave rise to the 8 T cell receptor beta chains below, sequenced in a study of shared clonotypes between healthy human individuals. The method was immunoSEQ multiplex PCR; TCRdb's version includes in-frame clones alone and lacks a portion of them. The table records 2,100,000 or so clones, approximately 94% of them present only once. Material for sequencing was naive CD4+ T cells sorted from blood. Subset: CD45RA+ positively selected. All receptors derive from a man aged 18 to 30 in good health.

The V gene is TRBV5-1, the J gene TRBJ2-6; D might be TRBD1 (6 bases). The V end lost 4 bases, the J end lost 0 bases, and 8 bases lay between the germline ends. The CDR3 consists of 15 residues. CDR1 and CDR2 (germline): SGHRS, YFSETQ. The CDR3: CASSVDSSGANVLTF. CDR3 nucleotide sequence: TGCGCCAGCAGCGTGGACAGCTCTGGGGCCAACGTCCTGACTTTC.

Note on this clone: At the DNA level, this CDR3 is encoded by other sequences in the same sample as well. The CDR3 DNA follows: TGTGCCAGCTCGCTGAGGGACTCTCAAGAGACCCAGTACTTC. It codes for CASSLRDSQETQYF. The rearrangement links TRBV5-4 to TRBJ2-5; possible D gene TRBD2, 6 bases. The CDR3 has 14 amino acids. V was shortened by 7 bases and J by 2 bases, with 15 bases between the two germline ends. Germline V gene lookup returns CDR1 SGHNT and CDR2 YYREEE (reference sequence).

In DNA form, the CDR3 reads TGTGCCTGGAGTGTAGGGCTAGCGGGTGGCCGGGGCGCGCAGTATTTT. Residues: CAWSVGLAGGRGAQYF. V and J are TRBV30 and TRBJ2-3; 8 bases align to TRBD2. This CDR3 contains 16 residues. Germline-derived CDR1 and CDR2 are GTSNPN and SVGIG (reference sequence). J gave up 10 bases and V 0 bases, and 15 bases lay outside the gene matches.

In DNA, the CDR3 is TGTGCCAGCAGTTTGTCGGACAGGGCAAAACTGTTTTTT. It yields the protein CASSLSDRAKLFF. The chain recombines TRBV28 with TRBJ1-4, with 8 bases fitting TRBD1. Germline V gene lookup returns CDR1 MDHEN and CDR2 SYDVKM. V dropped 3 bases and J dropped 10; count of bases not matched to a gene: 4. CDR3 length equals 13 residues.

This sequence joins TRBV2 and TRBJ2-1, with 16 positions matching TRBD2. The CDR3 has 18 residues. The junction had 9 bases not matched to a gene; V was cut back by 8 bases and J by 2 bases. Germline V CDR1 and CDR2: SNHLY, FYNNEI. CDR3 loop: CASLDSGTSGGAYNEQFF. The CDR3 DNA follows: TGTGCCAGCTTAGACTCCGGGACTAGCGGGGGGGCCTACAATGAGCAGTTCTTC. Full variable domain (outside the CDR3, taken from reference TRBV2 and TRBJ2-1): EPEVTQTPSHQVTQMGQEVILRCVPISNHLYFYWYRQILGQKVEFLVSFYNNEISEKSEIFDDQFSVERPDGSNFTLKIRSTKLEDSAMYFCASLDSGTSGGAYNEQFFGPGTRLTVL.

To note about this clone: At the DNA level, this CDR3 is encoded by other sequences in the same sample as well. The V gene is TRBV5-4, the J gene TRBJ1-3; the match to TRBD1 covers 9 bases. CDR1 SGHNT and CDR2 YYREEE come from the germline V gene (reference sequence). The CDR3 loop spans 15 amino acids. With 2 bases clipped from V and 1 base from J, the junction kept 1 base outside the gene matches. The CDR3 nucleotides are TGTGCCAGCAGCTTAGACAGGGGGTCTGGAAACACCATATATTTT. Translated, it gives CASSLDRGSGNTIYF.

The V gene is TRBV10-3, the J gene TRBJ2-1, with D hard to call. Trimming removed 1 base from V and 0 bases from J, with 16 bases in between. Per the germline V gene, CDR1 is ENHRY and CDR2 is SYGVKD. The CDR3 runs 18 residues. CDR3 sequence: CAISEFRSRLSSYNEQFF. DNA of the CDR3: TGTGCCATCAGTGAGTTCCGTTCGCGTCTGAGCTCCTACAATGAGCAGTTCTTC.

This chain connects TRBV5-6 to TRBJ2-1; D may be TRBD1 or TRBD2 (5 bases each). Trimming left V 0 bases short and J 8 bases short, with 18 bases between. This CDR3 region has 16 residues. The germline gives CDR1 SGHDT, CDR2 YYEEEE. The CDR3 region is CASSLERGDLVHEQFF. Written as DNA, the CDR3 is TGTGCCAGCAGCTTGGAGAGGGGCGACCTGGTGCATGAGCAGTTCTTC.